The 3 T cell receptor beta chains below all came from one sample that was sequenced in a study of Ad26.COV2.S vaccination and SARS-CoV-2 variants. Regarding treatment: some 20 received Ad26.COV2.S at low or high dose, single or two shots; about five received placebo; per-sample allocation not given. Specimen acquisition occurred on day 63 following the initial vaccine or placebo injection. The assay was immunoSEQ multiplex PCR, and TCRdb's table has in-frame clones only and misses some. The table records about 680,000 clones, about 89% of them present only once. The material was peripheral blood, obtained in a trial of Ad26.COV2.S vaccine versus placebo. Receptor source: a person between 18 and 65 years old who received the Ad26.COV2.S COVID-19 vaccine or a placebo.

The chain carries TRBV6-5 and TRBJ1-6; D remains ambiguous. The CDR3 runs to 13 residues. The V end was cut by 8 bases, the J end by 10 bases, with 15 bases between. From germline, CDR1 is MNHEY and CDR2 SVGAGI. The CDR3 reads CASRRAVLSPLHF. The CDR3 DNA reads TGTGCCAGCCGAAGGGCGGTACTGTCACCCCTCCACTTT.

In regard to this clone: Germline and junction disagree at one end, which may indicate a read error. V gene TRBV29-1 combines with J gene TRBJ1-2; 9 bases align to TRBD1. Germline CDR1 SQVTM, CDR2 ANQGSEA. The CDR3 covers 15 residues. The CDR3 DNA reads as TGCAGCGTCGAAGCCTCTTCACAGGGGGCGTCTGGCTACACCTTC. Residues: CSVEASSQGASGYTF.

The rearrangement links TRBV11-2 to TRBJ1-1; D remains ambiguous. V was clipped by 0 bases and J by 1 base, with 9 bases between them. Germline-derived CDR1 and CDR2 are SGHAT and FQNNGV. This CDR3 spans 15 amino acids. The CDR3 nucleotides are TGTGCCAGCAGCTTAGATGGGAGAGGGAACACTGAAGCTTTCTTT. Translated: CASSLDGRGNTEAFF. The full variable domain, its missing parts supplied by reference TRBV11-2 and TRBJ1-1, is EAGVAQSPRYKIIEKRQSVAFWCNPISGHATLYWYQQILGQGPKLLIQFQNNGVVDDSQLPKDRFSAERLKGVDSTLKIQPAKLEDSAVYLCASSLDGRGNTEAFFGQGTRLTVV.